This TCR beta chain was obtained from a study of blood T cells in healthy people across ages. Germline CDR1 is LGHNA and CDR2 is YNFKEQ. The CDR3 runs 19 residues. V lost 0 bases to trimming and J lost 0 bases; unmatched junction nucleotides: 14. Primed by a sample-barcoded 5' primer and a J-beta primer mix, a second PCR proceeded for roughly 6 to 12 cycles. TCRdb reprocessed the 5' RACE reads with MiXCR, giving one entry per CDR3 protein. The sample shows 1,500,000 or so distinct CDR3 sequences, about 45% of them seen only once. The V and J genes are TRBV4-2 and TRBJ2-7; 7 bases line up with TRBD2. Sequenced material: blood. The clonotype was recovered from a woman between 18 and 30 years old in good health. The CDR3 loop reads CASSQEWEGIAELSYEQYF. The CDR3 region has the DNA TGTGCCAGCAGCCAAGAGTGGGAGGGGATAGCGGAGCTCTCCTACGAGCAGTACTTC.